Below are 21 T cell receptor beta chains sequenced from a single sample in a study of OX40 agonist ivuxolimab in advanced cancers. TCRdb keeps only in-frame clones here, not all; method: immunoSEQ multiplex PCR. This sample yields about 69,000 clones, of which about 90% are seen a single time; 2.5% to 3% belongs to the top ten. The starting material was CD4+ or CD8+ T cells sorted from blood, obtained in a trial of the OX40 agonist ivuxolimab. These receptors came from an adult with an advanced solid tumor such as melanoma, head and neck, liver or kidney cancer.

The rearrangement uses TRBV10-1 and TRBJ1-5, with D uncertain. Germline V gene lookup returns CDR1 WNHNN and CDR2 SYGVQD (reference sequence). There are 13 residues in the CDR3. V shed 2 bases and J shed 5 bases, with 7 bases lying between them. CDR3 sequence: CASSEEVDQPQHF. Here the CDR3 DNA reads TGCGCCAGCAGTGAGGAGGTGGATCAGCCCCAGCATTTT.

This clone has a handful of counts. The genes are TRBV5-1 and TRBJ2-7; possibly TRBD1 or TRBD2 for D (5 bases each). V lost 0 bases to trimming and J lost 3 bases, with 13 bases between them. The CDR3 spans 15 residues. Germline-derived CDR1 and CDR2 are SGHRS and YFSETQ. The DNA of the CDR3 is TGCGCCAGCAGCTTGGTGCCAGGGAGTTTCTACGAGCAGTACTTC. It translates to CASSLVPGSFYEQYF.

The chain uses TRBV28 and TRBJ1-5; D uncertain. V was clipped by 11 bases and J by 4 bases, with 15 bases between them. The CDR3 has 13 residues. Germline V gives CDR1 MDHEN, CDR2 SYDVKM. The CDR3: CASRRQLNQPQHF. The DNA of the CDR3 is TGTGCCTCCCGACGGCAGTTAAATCAGCCCCAGCATTTT. The whole variable domain, remainder taken from reference TRBV28 and TRBJ1-5, is DVKVTQSSRYLVKRTGEKVFLECVQDMDHENMFWYRQDPGLGLRLIYFSYDVKMKEKGDIPEGYSVSREKKERFSLILESASTNQTSMYLCASRRQLNQPQHFGDGTRLSIL.

The chain couples TRBV28 to TRBJ2-3, with a possible D match to TRBD2 (5 bases). CDR1 MDHEN and CDR2 SYDVKM come from the germline V gene. The CDR3 is 15 amino acids. Trimming cost V 4 bases and J 5 bases, with 16 bases left between them. The DNA for the CDR3 is TGTGCCAGCAGTTCCCAGACGGGCGCGGGAGATACGCAGTATTTT. It specifies CASSSQTGAGDTQYF.

The J gene is TRBJ1-2, the V gene TRBV28; 7 bases map to TRBD1. The germline CDR1 and CDR2 sequences are MDHEN and SYDVKM. With V trimmed by 6 bases and J by 0 bases, 7 bases remained unmatched. The length of the CDR3 is 15 residues. The CDR3 sequence: CASSPGDRANYGYTF. The CDR3 DNA reads TGTGCCAGCAGCCCCGGGGACAGAGCTAACTATGGCTACACCTTC.

The V gene is TRBV11-2, the J gene TRBJ2-1; tentative D call: TRBD2 (6 bases). This CDR3 region has 16 residues. The germline gives CDR1 SGHAT, CDR2 FQNNGV. Trimming cost V 5 bases and J 4 bases, with 18 bases left between them. The DNA for the CDR3 is TGTGCCAGCAGCCGGGCGGCGCGGGACTTATACAATGAGCAGTTCTTC. As protein: CASSRAARDLYNEQFF.

The rearrangement links TRBV7-2 to TRBJ1-1, with D tentatively TRBD1 (6 bases). Germline V CDR1 and CDR2: SGHTA, FQGNSA. V dropped 0 bases and J dropped 0 bases, with 11 bases sitting between them. This CDR3 spans 16 amino acids. CDR3 region: CASSLAGQNMNTEAFF. CDR3 DNA sequence: TGTGCCAGCAGCTTAGCAGGACAGAACATGAACACTGAAGCTTTCTTT.

This clone was counted between two and nine times. The rearrangement uses TRBV4-2 and TRBJ2-2; 9 positions agree with TRBD2. This CDR3 contains 18 residues. V shed 5 bases and J 4 bases; nucleotides not matched to a gene: 14. Germline V gives CDR1 LGHNA, CDR2 YNFKEQ. CDR3 sequence reads: CASSGGRGGARGTGELFF. DNA for the CDR3: TGTGCCAGCAGCGGAGGGCGCGGGGGGGCCCGCGGCACCGGGGAGCTGTTTTTT.

This clone is termed medium-sized. V and J are TRBV28 and TRBJ1-5, with D hard to call. Germline V CDR1 and CDR2: MDHEN, SYDVKM. The CDR3 runs 12 residues. The ends were cut back, 5 bases at V and 9 bases at J, with 11 bases in the middle. CDR3 amino acids: CASSQLRGPQHF. The CDR3 bases are TGTGCCAGCAGTCAGCTTAGAGGGCCCCAGCATTTT. Combining the CDR3 with reference TRBV28 and TRBJ1-5 gives the whole variable domain DVKVTQSSRYLVKRTGEKVFLECVQDMDHENMFWYRQDPGLGLRLIYFSYDVKMKEKGDIPEGYSVSREKKERFSLILESASTNQTSMYLCASSQLRGPQHFGDGTRLSIL.

The chain has TRBV5-1 and TRBJ2-1; D possibly corresponds to TRBD2 (6 bases). CDR3 length: 15 residues. Trimming removed 3 bases from V and 3 bases from J, with 13 bases in between. Germline CDR1 SGHRS, CDR2 YFSETQ. This CDR3 reads CASSSKSSVYNEQFF. CDR3 in DNA: TGCGCCAGCAGCTCAAAGTCTAGCGTCTACAATGAGCAGTTCTTC.

The chain couples TRBV15 to TRBJ2-5, with D perhaps matching TRBD1 (6 bases). Deletions cut 1 base from V and 0 bases from J, with 12 bases between. The germline gives CDR1 LNHNV, CDR2 YYDKDF (reference sequence). The CDR3 length is 16 residues. CDR3 coding DNA: TGTGCCACCAGCAGAGGTTCCAGGGACAACCAAGAGACCCAGTACTTC. It specifies CATSRGSRDNQETQYF.

This clone was found once. This chain uses TRBV28 with TRBJ1-4; 8 nucleotides line up with TRBD1. Trimming cost V 4 bases and J 8 bases; bases outside gene matches: 9. Per the germline V gene, CDR1 is MDHEN and CDR2 is SYDVKM. The CDR3 runs to 15 residues. The DNA of the CDR3 is TGTGCCAGCAGTTCCCCAGGGGGCGCGGGGGAAAAACTGTTTTTT. Amino acid sequence: CASSSPGGAGEKLFF.

The gene calls are TRBV5-1 and TRBJ2-7; 12 bases are a match to TRBD2. The CDR3 covers 14 residues. J gave up 3 bases and V 3 bases, and 1 base lay outside the gene matches. Germline CDR1 is SGHRS and CDR2 is YFSETQ. The CDR3 spells CASSSGLAGYEQYF. CDR3 coding DNA: TGCGCCAGCAGCTCGGGACTAGCGGGCTACGAGCAGTACTTC.

The rearrangement joins TRBV7-2 to TRBJ2-7; unclear D gene. The V end lost 1 base, the J end lost 4 bases, and 8 bases lay between the germline ends. Germline lookup yields CDR1 SGHTA and CDR2 FQGNSA. CDR3 size: 13 residues. In DNA, the CDR3 is TGTGCCAGCAGCTTAGGTGCCGATTACGAGCAGTACTTC. Amino acids: CASSLGADYEQYF.

CDR3 loop: CASSLDWGYTF. The DNA for the CDR3 is TGTGCCAGCAGTTTGGATTGGGGCTACACCTTC. The chain joins TRBV6-6 to TRBJ1-2; D unresolved. The CDR3 runs to 11 residues. CDR1 is MNHNY and CDR2 is SVGAGI in the germline V gene (reference sequence). V lost 4 bases to trimming and J lost 8 bases, with 8 bases between them.

The rearrangement uses TRBV19 and TRBJ2-7; D uncertain. The CDR3 sequence is 17 residues long. V gave up 1 base and J gave up 0 bases, with 16 bases separating them. Germline V gene sequence: CDR1 LNHDA, CDR2 SQIVND (reference sequence). In nucleotides, the CDR3 is TGTGCCAGTAGTATAGGAGGCTCCACAGACTTCTCCTACGAGCAGTACTTC. It is translated as CASSIGGSTDFSYEQYF.

The chain has TRBV29-1 and TRBJ1-1; D is uncertain. This CDR3 has 13 amino acids. V was trimmed by 0 bases and J by 0 bases, leaving 5 bases between them. From germline, CDR1 is SQVTM and CDR2 ANQGSEA. The CDR3 region is CSVEDGLNTEAFF. In nucleotides, the CDR3 is TGCAGCGTTGAAGATGGTCTGAACACTGAAGCTTTCTTT.

J is TRBJ2-7 and V is TRBV5-1, with 8 positions matching TRBD2. This CDR3 is built from 14 residues. The V segment lost 6 bases and the J segment 3 bases; nucleotides outside the gene matches: 8. Germline CDR1 is SGHRS and CDR2 is YFSETQ. CDR3 protein: CASNAAGDDYEQYF. CDR3 coding DNA: TGCGCCAGCAACGCAGCGGGAGACGACTACGAGCAGTACTTC.

This chain joins TRBV1 and TRBJ2-1; the D call TRBD2 from the table was never checked on the DNA. TRBV1 is classified as a pseudogene. This CDR3 comprises 19 residues. The CDR3 nucleotides are TGCACCAGCAGCCAAGAGACTAGCGGGGGGGGATCCTCCTACAATGAGCAGTTCTTC. It is translated as CTSSQETSGGGSSYNEQFF.

The V call is TRBV6-5, the J call TRBJ2-1; TRBD2 is a possible D gene (7 bases). This CDR3 contains 15 residues. The germline V and J ends were trimmed by 4 bases and 2 bases, with 12 bases remaining between them. The germline V gene has CDR1 MNHEY and CDR2 SVGAGI. The CDR3 loop reads CASSLGGLAYNEQFF. CDR3 in DNA: TGTGCCAGCAGTTTGGGGGGGCTGGCCTACAATGAGCAGTTCTTC.

As for this clone: Additional DNA sequences in this sample encode the identical CDR3. This sequence joins TRBV14 and TRBJ2-3; D remains ambiguous. Trimming shortened V by 2 bases and J by 0 bases, and 9 bases separated the two germline ends. The CDR3 runs to 15 residues. Germline V gene sequence: CDR1 SGHDN, CDR2 FVKESK. The CDR3 sequence: CASSQRHPSTDTQYF. The DNA of the CDR3 is TGTGCCAGCAGCCAACGCCACCCTAGCACAGATACGCAGTATTTT.